This section outlines one TCR beta chain sequence together with its context. The CDR3 covers 14 residues. The ends lost 4 bases at V and 3 bases at J; junction bases unmatched: 7. Germline values: CDR1 SGHRS, CDR2 YFSETQ. This sample is drawn from a study of shared clonotypes between healthy human individuals. The material for each subset, its genomic DNA, was split evenly across several immunoSEQ plates. The repertoire was sequenced with immunoSEQ multiplex PCR; TCRdb's copy has only in-frame clones and lacks some. The sample has a few million clones; roughly 92% are singletons. Sequencing used naive CD4+ T cells from PBMCs. Sample subset: CD45RA+ positively selected. This chain connects TRBV5-1 to TRBJ2-7; 7 nucleotides agree with TRBD2. This receptor was obtained from a man aged 18 to 35 in good health. Some clones in this sample may be carry-over from other donors' samples. This CDR3 is CASSLRRDYYEQYF. In DNA form, the CDR3 reads TGCGCCAGCAGCCTAAGGAGGGACTACTACGAGCAGTACTTC.